These T cell receptor beta chains were read from a single sample in a study of early T cells in non-severe SARS-CoV-2 infection. A single record per CDR3 protein comes from TCRdb applying MiXCR to the 5' RACE reads. Of about 76,000 distinct CDR3 sequences listed, approximately 11% are singletons. Sequences were obtained from whole blood. These receptors came from an adult who was a healthcare worker with PCR-confirmed SARS-CoV-2 infection or an uninfected control (not recorded which). The CDR3 runs from the conserved cysteine through the conserved F or W. A D gene is named only where the DNA matches it firmly. Rows may omit the clone size; those that give it use once, few, many or a size class.

D: NA
V: TRBV6-2/TRBV6-3
length: 12
size: many
J: TRBJ2-3
CDR3: CASTGGTDTQYF
DNA: TGTGCCAGCACCGGGGGCACAGATACGCAGTATTTT

D: NA
V: TRBV3-1
length: 14
size: many
J: TRBJ1-5
CDR3: CASSQGGGRQPQHF
DNA: TGTGCCAGCAGCCAAGGTGGGGGCCGACAGCCCCAGCATTTT

D: NA
V: TRBV12-3/TRBV12-4
length: 13
size: many
J: TRBJ1-1
CDR3: CASSSSGATEAFF
DNA: TGTGCCAGCAGCTCATCGGGGGCAACTGAAGCTTTCTTT

D: TRBD2
V: TRBV6-1
length: 14
size: NA
J: TRBJ2-1
CDR3: CASSEPGLADEQFF
DNA: TGTGCCAGCAGTGAACCGGGACTAGCAGATGAGCAGTTCTTC

D: TRBD2
V: TRBV5-1
length: 17
size: many
J: TRBJ2-3
CDR3: CASSLVVRGGGTDTQYF
DNA: TGCGCCAGCAGCTTGGTCGTGCGGGGGGGCGGCACAGATACGCAGTATTTT

D: TRBD2
V: TRBV5-1
length: 20
size: few
J: TRBJ2-3
CDR3: CASNRRQGFLAGKRTDTQYF
DNA: TGCGCCAGCAATCGCCGACAGGGCTTCCTAGCGGGGAAACGCACAGATACGCAGTATTTT

D: NA
V: TRBV11-2
length: 11
size: few
J: TRBJ2-7
CDR3: CASTQTYEQYF
DNA: TGTGCCAGCACGCAGACGTACGAGCAGTACTTC

D: NA
V: TRBV27
length: 14
size: NA
J: TRBJ1-1
CDR3: CASTTGMANTEAFF
DNA: TGTGCCAGCACAACAGGGATGGCGAACACTGAAGCTTTCTTT

D: TRBD2
V: TRBV20-1
length: 19
size: many
J: TRBJ2-7
CDR3: CSARDRGTSGGYRSYEQYF
DNA: TGCAGTGCTAGAGATCGGGGGACTAGCGGGGGCTACCGCTCCTACGAGCAGTACTTC

D: NA
V: TRBV10-1
length: 13
size: few
J: TRBJ1-1
CDR3: CASSRQPLGEAFF
DNA: TGCGCCAGCAGCCGACAACCATTGGGTGAAGCTTTCTTT